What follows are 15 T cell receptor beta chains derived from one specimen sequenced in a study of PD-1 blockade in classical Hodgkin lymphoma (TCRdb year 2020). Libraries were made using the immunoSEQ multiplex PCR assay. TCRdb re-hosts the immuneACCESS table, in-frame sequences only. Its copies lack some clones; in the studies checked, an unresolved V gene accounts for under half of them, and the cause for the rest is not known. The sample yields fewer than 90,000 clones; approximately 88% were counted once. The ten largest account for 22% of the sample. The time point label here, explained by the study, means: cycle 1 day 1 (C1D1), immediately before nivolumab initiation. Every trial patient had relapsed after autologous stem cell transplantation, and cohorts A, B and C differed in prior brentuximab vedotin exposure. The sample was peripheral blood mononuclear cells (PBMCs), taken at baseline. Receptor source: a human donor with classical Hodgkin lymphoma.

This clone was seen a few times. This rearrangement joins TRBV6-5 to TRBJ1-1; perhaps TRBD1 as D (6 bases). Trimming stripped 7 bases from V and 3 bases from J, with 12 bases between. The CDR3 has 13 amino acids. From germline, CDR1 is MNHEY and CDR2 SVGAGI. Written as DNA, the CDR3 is TGTGCCAGCACTAAACAGGGATACACTGAAGCTTTCTTT. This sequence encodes CASTKQGYTEAFF.

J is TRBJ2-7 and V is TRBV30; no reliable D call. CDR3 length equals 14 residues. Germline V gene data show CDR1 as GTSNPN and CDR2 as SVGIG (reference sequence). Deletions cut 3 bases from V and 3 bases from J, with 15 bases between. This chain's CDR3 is CAWRVRGASYEQYF. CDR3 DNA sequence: TGTGCCTGGAGGGTTCGCGGAGCCAGCTACGAGCAGTACTTC.

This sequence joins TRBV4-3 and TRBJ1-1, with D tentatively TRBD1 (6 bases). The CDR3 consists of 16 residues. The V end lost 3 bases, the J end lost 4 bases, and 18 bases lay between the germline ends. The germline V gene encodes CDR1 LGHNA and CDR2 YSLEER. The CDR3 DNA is TGCGCCAGCAGCCAGGAAACAGGAGGGGGTAGCACTGAAGCTTTCTTT. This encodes CASSQETGGGSTEAFF.

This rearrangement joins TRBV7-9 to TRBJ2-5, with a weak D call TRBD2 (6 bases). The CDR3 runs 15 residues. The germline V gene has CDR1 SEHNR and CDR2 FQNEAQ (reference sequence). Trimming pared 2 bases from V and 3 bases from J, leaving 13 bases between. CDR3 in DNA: TGTGCCAGCAGCTTATATCTCGGGAGTGAAGAGACCCAGTACTTC. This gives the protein CASSLYLGSEETQYF.

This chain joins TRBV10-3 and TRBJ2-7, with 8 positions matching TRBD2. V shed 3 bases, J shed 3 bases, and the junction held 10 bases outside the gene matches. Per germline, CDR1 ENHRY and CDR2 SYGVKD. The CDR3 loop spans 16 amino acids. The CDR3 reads CAISESGASGYYEQYF. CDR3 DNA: TGTGCCATCAGTGAATCAGGGGCTAGCGGGTACTACGAGCAGTACTTC.

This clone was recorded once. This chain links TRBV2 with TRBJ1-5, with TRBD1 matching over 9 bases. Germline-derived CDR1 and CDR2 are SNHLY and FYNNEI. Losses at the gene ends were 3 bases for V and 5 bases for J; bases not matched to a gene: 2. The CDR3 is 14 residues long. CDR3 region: CASSDRTGDQPQHF. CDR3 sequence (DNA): TGTGCCAGCAGTGACAGGACAGGGGATCAGCCCCAGCATTTT. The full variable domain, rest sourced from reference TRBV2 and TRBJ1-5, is EPEVTQTPSHQVTQMGQEVILRCVPISNHLYFYWYRQILGQKVEFLVSFYNNEISEKSEIFDDQFSVERPDGSNFTLKIRSTKLEDSAMYFCASSDRTGDQPQHFGDGTRLSIL.

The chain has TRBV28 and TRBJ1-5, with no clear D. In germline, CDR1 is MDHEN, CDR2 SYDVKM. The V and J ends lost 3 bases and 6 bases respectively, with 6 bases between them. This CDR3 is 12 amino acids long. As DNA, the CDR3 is TGTGCCAGCAGTTTCCCGGCTCAGCCCCAGCATTTT. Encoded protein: CASSFPAQPQHF.

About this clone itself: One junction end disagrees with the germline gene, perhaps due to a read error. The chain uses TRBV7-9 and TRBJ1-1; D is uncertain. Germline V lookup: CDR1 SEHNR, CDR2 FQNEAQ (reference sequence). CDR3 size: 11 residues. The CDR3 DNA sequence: TGTGCCAGCAGTCGTGATACTGGAGCTTTCTTT. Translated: CASSRDTGAFF.

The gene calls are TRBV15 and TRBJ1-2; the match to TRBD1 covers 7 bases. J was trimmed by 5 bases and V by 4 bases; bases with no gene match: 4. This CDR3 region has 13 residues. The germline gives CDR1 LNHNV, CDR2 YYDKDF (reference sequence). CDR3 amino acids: CATSKGTAYGYTF. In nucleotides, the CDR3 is TGTGCCACCAGCAAAGGGACAGCGTATGGCTACACCTTC.

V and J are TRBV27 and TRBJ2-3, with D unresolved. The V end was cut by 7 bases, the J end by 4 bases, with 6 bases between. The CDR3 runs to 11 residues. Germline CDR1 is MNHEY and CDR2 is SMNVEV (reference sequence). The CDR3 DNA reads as TGTGCCAGCACCGGCTCAGATACGCAGTATTTT. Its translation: CASTGSDTQYF.

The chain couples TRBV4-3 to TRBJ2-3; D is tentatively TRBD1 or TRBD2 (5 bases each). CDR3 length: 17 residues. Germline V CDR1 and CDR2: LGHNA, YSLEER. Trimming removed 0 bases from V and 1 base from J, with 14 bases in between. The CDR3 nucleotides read TGCGCCAGCAGCCAAGATCTTCGAGGGGTGCGCACAGATACGCAGTATTTT. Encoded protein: CASSQDLRGVRTDTQYF.

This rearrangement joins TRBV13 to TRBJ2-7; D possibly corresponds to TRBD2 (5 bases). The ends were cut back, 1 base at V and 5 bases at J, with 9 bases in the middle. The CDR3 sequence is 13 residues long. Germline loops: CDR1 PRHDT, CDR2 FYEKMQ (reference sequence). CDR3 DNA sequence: TGTGCCAGCAGCTTAGTTTTCGGGGACGAGCAGTACTTC. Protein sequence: CASSLVFGDEQYF.

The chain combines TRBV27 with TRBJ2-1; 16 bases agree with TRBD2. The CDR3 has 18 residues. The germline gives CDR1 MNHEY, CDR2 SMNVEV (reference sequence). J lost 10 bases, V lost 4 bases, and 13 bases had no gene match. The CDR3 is CASSSDSGTSGRAREQFF. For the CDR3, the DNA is TGTGCCAGCAGTTCTGACTCCGGGACTAGCGGGAGGGCCCGGGAGCAGTTCTTC.

The DNA for the CDR3 is TGTGCCAGCAGCTTACATAGCGGGAGGGCCGATGCGCAGTATTTT. Protein: CASSLHSGRADAQYF. The genes are TRBV7-2 and TRBJ2-3, with 11 positions matching TRBD2. In germline, CDR1 is SGHTA, CDR2 FQGNSA. The CDR3 is 15 amino acids. V lost 2 bases to trimming and J lost 10 bases; unmatched junction nucleotides: 8.

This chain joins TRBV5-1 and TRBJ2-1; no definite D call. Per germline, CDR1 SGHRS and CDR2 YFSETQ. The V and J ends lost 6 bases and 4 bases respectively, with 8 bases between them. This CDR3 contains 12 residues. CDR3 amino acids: CASTGSYNEQFF. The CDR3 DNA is TGCGCCAGCACCGGCTCTTACAATGAGCAGTTCTTC.